The rows below give T cell receptor beta chains drawn from one sample of a study of blood T cells in healthy people across ages. A single record per CDR3 protein comes from TCRdb applying MiXCR to the 5' RACE reads. In the table there are 630,000 or so distinct CDR3 sequences, about 30% of which are singletons. Sequenced: blood. The source of these receptors is a woman older than 75 in good health. CDR3s include the opening cysteine and the closing phenylalanine or tryptophan. D genes are given only for firm matches. Clone size is not always given. Where it is, it says once, few, many or a class for expanded clones.

CDR3 | DNA | J | size | D | V
CASSSQGALTMNTEAFF | TGTGCCAGCAGCTCACAGGGGGCTCTAACTATGAACACTGAAGCTTTCTTT | TRBJ1-1 | - | TRBD1 | TRBV7-9
CASSQRTGLYGYTF | TGTGCCAGCAGCCAACGGACAGGGCTCTATGGCTACACCTTC | TRBJ1-2 | many | TRBD1 | TRBV3-1
CASGQWLAGELFF | TGTGCCAGCGGCCAATGGCTAGCCGGGGAGCTGTTTTTT | TRBJ2-2 | - | - | TRBV3-1
CASSVGQGLSNTEAFF | TGTGCCAGCAGCGTAGGCCAGGGGCTTTCCAACACTGAAGCTTTCTTT | TRBJ1-1 | - | - | TRBV9
CSVSSRMNTEAFF | TGCAGCGTTAGTAGTCGGATGAACACTGAAGCTTTCTTT | TRBJ1-1 | many | - | TRBV29-1
CASSSFNTQYF | TGTGCCAGCAGCTCATTTAATACGCAGTATTTT | TRBJ2-3 | many | - | TRBV7-8
CASSLQVANEQYF | TGTGCCAGCAGCCTACAAGTGGCGAATGAGCAGTACTTC | TRBJ2-5 | few | - | TRBV12-3/TRBV12-4
CASSHRVGGAGTDTQYF | TGTGCCAGCAGCCATAGGGTCGGGGGCGCAGGCACAGATACGCAGTATTTT | TRBJ2-3 | many | - | TRBV11-2
CASTRTGDSEQYF | TGCGCCAGCACCCGGACAGGGGACTCCGAGCAGTACTTC | TRBJ2-7 | many | TRBD1 | TRBV5-1
CASSQNTGGPASGYTF | TGTGCCAGCAGCCAAAATACGGGGGGCCCCGCCAGTGGCTACACCTTC | TRBJ1-2 | many | - | TRBV7-9
CAAGPPGGLQETQYF | TGTGCCGCGGGCCCCCCGGGGGGCCTCCAAGAGACCCAGTACTTC | TRBJ2-5 | many | - | TRBV10-3
CASRHRTEIYNEQFF | TGCGCCAGCCGTCATCGGACAGAGATATACAATGAGCAGTTCTTC | TRBJ2-1 | many | - | TRBV5-1
CASSPQVGGMAEAFF | TGTGCCAGCAGCCCCCAGGTCGGGGGTATGGCTGAAGCTTTCTTT | TRBJ1-1 | many | - | TRBV7-3
CASILGQGWGTEAFF | TGTGCCAGCATCTTGGGACAGGGATGGGGCACTGAAGCTTTCTTT | TRBJ1-1 | - | TRBD1 | TRBV6-2/TRBV6-3
CASSPLAGTDTQYF | TGTGCCAGCAGTCCCTTGGCCGGCACAGATACGCAGTATTTT | TRBJ2-3 | many | - | TRBV28
CASSQGRMTYEQYF | TGTGCCAGCAGCCAGGGACGGATGACCTACGAGCAGTACTTC | TRBJ2-7 | many | - | TRBV5-6
CASSLYSLSWDLRGYTF | TGTGCCAGCAGTTTGTACTCCCTGAGTTGGGACCTTCGGGGCTACACCTTC | TRBJ1-2 | - | - | TRBV27
CASSYSKDRPYNEQFF | TGTGCCAGCAGTTACTCGAAGGACAGACCTTACAATGAGCAGTTCTTC | TRBJ2-1 | many | - | TRBV6-2/TRBV6-3
CASSPGVDQPQHF | TGCGCCAGCAGCCCAGGGGTGGATCAGCCCCAGCATTTT | TRBJ1-5 | - | - | TRBV5-1
CASSLRPDPAYEQYF | TGCGCCAGCAGCTTACGCCCGGATCCGGCCTACGAGCAGTACTTC | TRBJ2-7 | - | - | TRBV5-1
CASRARQSGYGYTF | TGTGCCAGCAGGGCTCGACAGTCAGGCTATGGCTACACCTTC | TRBJ1-2 | - | - | TRBV25-1
CASSLTRTEQYF | TGTGCCAGCAGCTTAACCAGGACTGAGCAGTACTTC | TRBJ2-5 | - | - | TRBV11-3
CASSWDNKQFF | TGTGCCAGTAGCTGGGACAATAAGCAGTTCTTC | TRBJ2-1 | - | - | TRBV5-6
CASSRQGVNEQSF | TGTGCCAGCTCGAGACAGGGGGTCAATGAGCAGTCCTTC | TRBJ2-1 | - | TRBD1 | TRBV2